The rows below give T cell receptor beta chains drawn from one sample of a study of cytomegalovirus exposure and HLA in healthy donors. Method: immunoSEQ multiplex PCR; TCRdb's copy keeps in-frame clones and lacks some. The sample includes 50,000 or so clones. The specimen was PBMCs. Every receptor here comes from a man in his forties or fifties in good health and CMV-seropositive. Each CDR3 is given with its conserved first and last residue. The D gene is left open where the match is weak.

v_gene	d_gene	j_gene	CDR3nt	CDR3aa
TRBV11-3	-	TRBJ2-7	TGTGCCAGCAGCCAAAACCTCGGACAGCGTCCATACTTC	CASSQNLGQRPYF
TRBV6-6	-	TRBJ2-1	TGTGCCAGCAGTTCCCGGACCGACGGGGACAATGAGCAGTTCTTC	CASSSRTDGDNEQFF
TRBV2	-	TRBJ2-7	TGTGCCAGCAGTGAAGAGGGCAGGGAAAACTACGAGCAGTACTTC	CASSEEGRENYEQYF
TRBV5-1	TRBD1	TRBJ1-2	TGCGCCAGCAGACGGGGACAGGGGGCAGACGGCTACACCTTC	CASRRGQGADGYTF
TRBV11-3	TRBD1	TRBJ2-6	TGTGCCAGCAGCCCACGGACAGGGGCTGGGGCCAACGTCCTGACTTTC	CASSPRTGAGANVLTF
TRBV7-9	TRBD2	TRBJ2-7	TGTGCCAGCAGCTTATCTAGCGGGAATAATTACGAGCAGTACTTC	CASSLSSGNNYEQYF
TRBV6-5	TRBD1	TRBJ2-5	TGTGCCAGCAGTTTCGACAGGGCAGTTGAGACCCAGTACTTC	CASSFDRAVETQYF
TRBV11-2	TRBD2	TRBJ2-6	TGTGCCAGCAGCCATCGGACTAGCCCAAGCTCTGGGGCCAACGTCCTGACTTTC	CASSHRTSPSSGANVLTF
TRBV10-1	-	TRBJ2-7	TGCGCCAGCAGTGCGGACTACTCCTACGAGCAGTACTTC	CASSADYSYEQYF
TRBV10-1	-	TRBJ2-3	TGCGCCAGCAGTGAGTCGGCTGGGGGGACAGATACGCAGTATTTT	CASSESAGGTDTQYF
TRBV11-2	TRBD1	TRBJ2-7	TGTGCCAGCAGCTTAGTGCAGGGGGTCGACGAGCAGTACTTC	CASSLVQGVDEQYF
TRBV28	-	TRBJ2-7	TGTGCCAGCAGTTGGGAAGCGGCCTACGAGCAGTACTTC	CASSWEAAYEQYF
TRBV2	TRBD1	TRBJ2-3	TGTGCCAGCAGTTTAGGGACAGTCACAGATACGCAGTATTTT	CASSLGTVTDTQYF
TRBV11-2	-	TRBJ2-5	TGTGCCAGCAGCTTGGGTAGAGTGGGGGGGGGCCGAGAGACCCAGTACTTC	CASSLGRVGGGRETQYF
TRBV5-1	-	TRBJ2-2	TGCGCCAGCAGCTTGAGTATAGACACCGGGGAGCTGTTTTTT	CASSLSIDTGELFF
TRBV7-8	TRBD1	TRBJ2-3	TGTGCCAGCAGCTCGACCGGGACAGACAGCACAGATACGCAGTATTTT	CASSSTGTDSTDTQYF
TRBV28	TRBD1	TRBJ2-7	TGTGCCAGCCGGACAGGGGGTACTCACGAGCAGTACTTC	CASRTGGTHEQYF
TRBV27	TRBD1	TRBJ2-7	TGTGCCAGCACACCCGGGGGACAGGGATCCTACGAGCAGTACTTC	CASTPGGQGSYEQYF
TRBV19	-	TRBJ2-5	TGTGCCAGTAGTATAGGGATTGTGCGGAGAGAGACCCAGTACTTC	CASSIGIVRRETQYF
TRBV20-1	-	TRBJ2-7	TGCAGTGCTAGTGGGCAGCTTCAGTACTTC	CSASGQLQYF
TRBV6-1	-	TRBJ2-7	TGTGCCGCCACTGGGAGCTCCTACGAGCAGTACTTC	CAATGSSYEQYF
TRBV6-6	TRBD2	TRBJ2-5	TGTGCCAGCACTAAACGGGGACTAGCGGCGCAAGAGACCCAGTACTTC	CASTKRGLAAQETQYF
TRBV9	-	TRBJ2-3	TGTGCCAGCAGCGTCGGGTGGACAGATACGCAGTATTTT	CASSVGWTDTQYF
TRBV18	-	TRBJ1-5	TGTGCCAGCTCACCAGAGGGTTCCAGCAATCAGCCCCAGCATTTT	CASSPEGSSNQPQHF
TRBV6-4	TRBD2	TRBJ2-1	TGTGCCAGCAGTGAGGGGACTAGGGATTACAATGAGCAGTTCTTC	CASSEGTRDYNEQFF
TRBV19	TRBD1	TRBJ2-2	TGTGCCAGTAGTACAGGGGGCACGAACACCGGGGAGCTGTTTTTT	CASSTGGTNTGELFF
TRBV19	TRBD1	TRBJ1-1	TGTGCCAGTAGTAGGGACAGGAACACTGAAGCTTTCTTT	CASSRDRNTEAFF
TRBV7-9	TRBD2	TRBJ2-7	TGTGCCAGCAGCTTGAGCGGGGGGTCCTACGAGCAGTACTTC	CASSLSGGSYEQYF
TRBV28	TRBD1	TRBJ1-1	TGTGCCAGCAGTTGGGACAGGTTGAACACTGAAGCTTTCTTT	CASSWDRLNTEAFF
TRBV7-8	-	TRBJ1-5	TGTGCCAGCAGCTCCGTGGCTTTAAGCAATCAGCCCCAGCATTTT	CASSSVALSNQPQHF
TRBV6-6	-	TRBJ1-3	TGTGCCAGCAGTTACTTGGCAGGTTCGGCTGGAAACACCATATATTTT	CASSYLAGSAGNTIYF
TRBV5-1	-	TRBJ2-7	TGCGCCAGCAGCTCAACGCCGGGGAAGGGCTACGAGCAGTACTTC	CASSSTPGKGYEQYF
TRBV10-3	TRBD1	TRBJ2-7	TGTGCCATCAGCGACTCAGGGGGCGCGGACTACGAGCAGTACTTC	CAISDSGGADYEQYF
TRBV6-5	-	TRBJ1-4	TGTGCCAGTAGGCAGGGGAGAGAAAAACTGTTTTTT	CASRQGREKLFF
TRBV10-1	-	TRBJ1-2	TGCGCCAGCAGTGCGGGTGACTATGGCTACACCTTC	CASSAGDYGYTF
TRBV27	TRBD2	TRBJ2-1	TGTGCCACGAAGGGAGGGCCCGGGACCGCCTCCTACAATGAGCAGTTCTTC	CATKGGPGTASYNEQFF
TRBV4-2	TRBD2	TRBJ2-1	TGTGCCAGCAGCCAAGAATGGGGCGGGGGGGCCTTTTTTTCCAATGAGCAGTTCTTC	CASSQEWGGGAFFSNEQFF
TRBV19	-	TRBJ2-1	TGTGCCAGCATCCCCCCCCATGAGCAGTTCTTC	CASIPPHEQFF
TRBV7-6	-	TRBJ2-1	TGTGCCAGCAGCTTAGGGGTACAGGGTGTTGAGCAGTTCTTC	CASSLGVQGVEQFF
TRBV10-2	TRBD2	TRBJ2-2	TGCGCCAGCAGTGAGCTAGCGGGAGGGACCGGGGAGCTGTTTTTT	CASSELAGGTGELFF
TRBV13	-	TRBJ1-4	TGTGCCAGCAGCCTCCCCGGGGATGAAAAACTGTTTTTT	CASSLPGDEKLFF
TRBV5-5	-	TRBJ2-5	TGTGCCAGCAGCCCACAAGCACACCGGAGAGGGGAGACCCAGTACTTC	CASSPQAHRRGETQYF